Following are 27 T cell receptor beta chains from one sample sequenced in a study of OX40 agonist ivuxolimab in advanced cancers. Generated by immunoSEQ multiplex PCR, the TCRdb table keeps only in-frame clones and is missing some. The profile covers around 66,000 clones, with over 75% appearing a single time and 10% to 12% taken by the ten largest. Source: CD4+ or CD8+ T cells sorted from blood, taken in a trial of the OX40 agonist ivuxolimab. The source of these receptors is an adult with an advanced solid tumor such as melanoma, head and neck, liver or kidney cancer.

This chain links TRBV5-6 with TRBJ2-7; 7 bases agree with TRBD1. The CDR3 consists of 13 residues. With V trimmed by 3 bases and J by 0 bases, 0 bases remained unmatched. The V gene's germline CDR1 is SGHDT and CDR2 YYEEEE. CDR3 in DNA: TGTGCCAGCAGCTGGGACAGCTCCTACGAGCAGTACTTC. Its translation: CASSWDSSYEQYF.

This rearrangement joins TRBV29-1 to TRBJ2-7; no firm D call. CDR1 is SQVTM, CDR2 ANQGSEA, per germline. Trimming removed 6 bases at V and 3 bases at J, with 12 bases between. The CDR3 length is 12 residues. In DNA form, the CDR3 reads TGCAGCGTCGGACGGCGGAGCTACGAGCAGTACTTC. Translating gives CSVGRRSYEQYF.

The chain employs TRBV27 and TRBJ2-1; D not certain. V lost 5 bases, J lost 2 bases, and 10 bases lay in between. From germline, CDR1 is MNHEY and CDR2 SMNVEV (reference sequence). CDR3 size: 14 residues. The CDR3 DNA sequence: TGTGCCAGCAGTATATACGGACCCTACAATGAGCAGTTCTTC. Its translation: CASSIYGPYNEQFF.

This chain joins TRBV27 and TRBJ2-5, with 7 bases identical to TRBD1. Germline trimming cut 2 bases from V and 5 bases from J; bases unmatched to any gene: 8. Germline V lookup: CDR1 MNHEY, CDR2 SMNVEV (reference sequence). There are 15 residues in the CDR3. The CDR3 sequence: CASSLPGGMVETQYF. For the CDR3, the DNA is TGTGCCAGCAGTTTACCAGGGGGTATGGTTGAGACCCAGTACTTC.

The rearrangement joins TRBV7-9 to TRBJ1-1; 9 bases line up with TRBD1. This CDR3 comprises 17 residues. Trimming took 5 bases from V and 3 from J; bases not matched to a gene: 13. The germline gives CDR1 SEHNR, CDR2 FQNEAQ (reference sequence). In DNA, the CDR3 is TGTGCCAGCAGCCTACCCCTGGGACAGGGTCTTCACACTGAAGCTTTCTTT. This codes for CASSLPLGQGLHTEAFF.

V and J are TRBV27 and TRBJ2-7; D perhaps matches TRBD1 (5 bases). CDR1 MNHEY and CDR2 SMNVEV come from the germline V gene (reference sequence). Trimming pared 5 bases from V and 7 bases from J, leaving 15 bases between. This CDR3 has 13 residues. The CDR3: CASSLSPSGEQYF. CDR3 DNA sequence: TGTGCCAGCAGTCTGTCACCGTCAGGGGAGCAGTACTTC.

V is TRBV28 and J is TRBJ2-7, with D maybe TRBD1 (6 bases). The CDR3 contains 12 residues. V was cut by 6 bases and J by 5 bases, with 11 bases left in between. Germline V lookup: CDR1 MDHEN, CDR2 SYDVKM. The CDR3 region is CASRTGLNEQYF. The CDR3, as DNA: TGTGCCAGCAGAACAGGGTTGAACGAGCAGTACTTC.

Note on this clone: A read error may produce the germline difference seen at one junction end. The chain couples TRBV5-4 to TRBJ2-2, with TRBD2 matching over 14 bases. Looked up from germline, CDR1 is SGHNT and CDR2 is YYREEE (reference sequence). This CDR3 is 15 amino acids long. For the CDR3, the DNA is TGTGCCAGCAGCCCGGGACTAGCGGGGGCCGGCGAGCTGTTTTTT. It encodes CASSPGLAGAGELFF. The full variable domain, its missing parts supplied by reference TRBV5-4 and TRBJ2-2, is ETGVTQSPTHLIKTRGQQVTLRCSSQSGHNTVSWYQQALGQGPQFIFQYYREEENGRGNFPPRFSGLQFPNYSSELNVNALELDDSALYLCASSPGLAGAGELFFGEGSRLTVL.

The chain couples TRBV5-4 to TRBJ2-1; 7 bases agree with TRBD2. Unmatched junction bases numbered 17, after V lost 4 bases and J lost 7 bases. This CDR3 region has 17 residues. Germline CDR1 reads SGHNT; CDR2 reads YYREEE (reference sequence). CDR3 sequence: CASSPLTSAIKRNEQFF. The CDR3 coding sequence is TGTGCCAGCAGCCCCCTCACTAGCGCCATAAAAAGGAATGAGCAGTTCTTC.

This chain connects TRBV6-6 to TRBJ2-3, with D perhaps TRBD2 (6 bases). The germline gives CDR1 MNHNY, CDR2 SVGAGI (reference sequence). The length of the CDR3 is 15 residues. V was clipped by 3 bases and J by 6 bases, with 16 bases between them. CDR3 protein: CASSYGGRARDTQYF. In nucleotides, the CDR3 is TGTGCCAGCAGTTATGGAGGGCGGGCACGGGATACGCAGTATTTT.

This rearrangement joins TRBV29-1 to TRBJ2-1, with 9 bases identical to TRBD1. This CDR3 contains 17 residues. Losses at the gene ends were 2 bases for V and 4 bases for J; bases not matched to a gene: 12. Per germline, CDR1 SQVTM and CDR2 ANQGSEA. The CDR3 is CSVELTGGPFLYNEQFF. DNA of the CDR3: TGCAGCGTTGAACTTACAGGGGGCCCCTTTTTATACAATGAGCAGTTCTTC.

The CDR3 protein is CASSIGLAGAEAFF. The CDR3 coding sequence is TGTGCCAGTAGTATAGGTCTGGCTGGGGCTGAAGCTTTCTTT. The chain joins TRBV19 to TRBJ1-1; unclear D gene. V lost 1 base and J 6 bases, leaving 12 bases between the germline ends. The CDR3 is 14 amino acids. CDR1 is LNHDA and CDR2 is SQIVND in the germline V gene (reference sequence).

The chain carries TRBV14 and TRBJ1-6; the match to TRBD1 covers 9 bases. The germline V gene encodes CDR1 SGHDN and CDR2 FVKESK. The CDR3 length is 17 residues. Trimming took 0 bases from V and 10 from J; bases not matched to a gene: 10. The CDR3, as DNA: TGTGCCAGCAGCCAAGACTGGGGACAGGGCAAGGGATCACCCCTCCACTTT. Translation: CASSQDWGQGKGSPLHF. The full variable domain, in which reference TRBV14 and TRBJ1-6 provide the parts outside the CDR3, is EAGVTQFPSHSVIEKGQTVTLRCDPISGHDNLYWYRRVMGKEIKFLLHFVKESKQDESGMPNNRFLAERTGGTYSTLKVQPAELEDSGVYFCASSQDWGQGKGSPLHFGNGTRLTVT.

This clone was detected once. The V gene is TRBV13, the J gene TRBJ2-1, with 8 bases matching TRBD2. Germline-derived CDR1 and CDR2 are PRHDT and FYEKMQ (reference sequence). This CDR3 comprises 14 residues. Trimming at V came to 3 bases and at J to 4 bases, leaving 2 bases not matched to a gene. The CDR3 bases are TGTGCCAGCAGCTTCCGACTAGCGTACAATGAGCAGTTCTTC. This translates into CASSFRLAYNEQFF. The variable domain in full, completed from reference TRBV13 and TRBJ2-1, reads AAGVIQSPRHLIKEKRETATLKCYPIPRHDTVYWYQQGPGQDPQFLISFYEKMQSDKGSIPDRFSAQQFSDYHSELNMSSLELGDSALYFCASSFRLAYNEQFFGPGTRLTVL.

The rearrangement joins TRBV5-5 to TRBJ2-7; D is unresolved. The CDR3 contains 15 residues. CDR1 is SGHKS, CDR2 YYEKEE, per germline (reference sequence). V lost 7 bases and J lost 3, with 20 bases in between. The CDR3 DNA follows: TGTGCCAGCGGCCTCAGGATGGCTACCCTCTACGAGCAGTACTTC. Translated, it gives CASGLRMATLYEQYF.

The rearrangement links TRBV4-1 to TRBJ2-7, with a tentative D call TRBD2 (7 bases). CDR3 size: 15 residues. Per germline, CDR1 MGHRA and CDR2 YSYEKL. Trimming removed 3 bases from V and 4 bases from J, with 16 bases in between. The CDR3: CASSHYGGGEYEQYF. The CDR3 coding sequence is TGCGCCAGCAGCCATTATGGGGGGGGCGAATACGAGCAGTACTTC.

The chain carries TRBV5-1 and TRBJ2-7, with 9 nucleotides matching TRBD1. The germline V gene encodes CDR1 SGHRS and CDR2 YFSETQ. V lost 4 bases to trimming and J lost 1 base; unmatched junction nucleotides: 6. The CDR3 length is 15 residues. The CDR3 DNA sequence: TGCGCCAGCAGCCCAGGACAGGGGCATTCCTACGAGCAGTACTTC. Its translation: CASSPGQGHSYEQYF.

The CDR3, as DNA: TGCGCCAGCAGCCGATTGGAGGGACTTTCCACAGATACGCAGTATTTT. As protein: CASSRLEGLSTDTQYF. V and J are TRBV4-1 and TRBJ2-3; TRBD2 is a possible D gene (6 bases). Germline CDR1 MGHRA, CDR2 YSYEKL. This CDR3 has 16 residues. Trimming stripped 4 bases from V and 2 bases from J, with 16 bases between.

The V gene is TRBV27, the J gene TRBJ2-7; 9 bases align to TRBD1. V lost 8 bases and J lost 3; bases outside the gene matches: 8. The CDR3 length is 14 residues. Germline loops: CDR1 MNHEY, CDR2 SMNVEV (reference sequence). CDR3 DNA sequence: TGTGCCAGCCGGTCCAGACAGGGGGGCTACGAGCAGTACTTC. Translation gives CASRSRQGGYEQYF.

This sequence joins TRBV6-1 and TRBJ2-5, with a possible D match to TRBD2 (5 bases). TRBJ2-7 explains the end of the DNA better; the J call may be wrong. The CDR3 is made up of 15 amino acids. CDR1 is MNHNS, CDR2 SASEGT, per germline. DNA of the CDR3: TGTGCCAGCAGAACTTGGACTGGACGAACCTACGAGCAGTACTTC. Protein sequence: CASRTWTGRTYEQYF.

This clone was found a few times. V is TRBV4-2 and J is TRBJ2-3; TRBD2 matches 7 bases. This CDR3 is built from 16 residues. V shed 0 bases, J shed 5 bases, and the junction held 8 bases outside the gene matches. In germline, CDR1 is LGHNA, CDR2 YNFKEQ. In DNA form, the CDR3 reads TGTGCCAGCAGCCAAGATATGGCGGGAGAGGAAGATACGCAGTATTTT. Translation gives CASSQDMAGEEDTQYF.

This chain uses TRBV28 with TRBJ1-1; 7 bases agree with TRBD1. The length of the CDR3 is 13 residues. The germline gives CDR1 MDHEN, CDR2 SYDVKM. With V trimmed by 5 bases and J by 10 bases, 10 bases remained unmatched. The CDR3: CASSTTTGFLAFF. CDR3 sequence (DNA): TGTGCCAGCAGTACCACGACAGGGTTCCTAGCTTTCTTT.

CDR3 in DNA: TGTGCCAGCAGCCCCCGGACAGGGACGACCCCGAATGAGCAGTTCTTC. Its protein product is CASSPRTGTTPNEQFF. The gene calls are TRBV7-2 and TRBJ2-1, with 8 bases aligning to TRBD1. Germline CDR1 is SGHTA and CDR2 is FQGNSA. The length of the CDR3 is 16 residues. V lost 5 bases and J lost 7; bases outside the gene matches: 13. Based on the CDR3 plus reference TRBV7-2 and TRBJ2-1, the full variable domain is GAGVSQSPSNKVTEKGKDVELRCDPISGHTALYWYRQSLGQGLEFLIYFQGNSAPDKSGLPSDRFSAERTGGSVSTLTIQRTQQEDSAVYLCASSPRTGTTPNEQFFGPGTRLTVL.

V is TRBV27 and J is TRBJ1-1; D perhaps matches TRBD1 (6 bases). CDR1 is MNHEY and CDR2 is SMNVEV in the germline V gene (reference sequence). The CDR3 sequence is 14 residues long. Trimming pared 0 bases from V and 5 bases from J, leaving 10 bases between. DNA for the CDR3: TGTGCCAGCAGTTTATCAGGGGGAGGAACTGAAGCTTTCTTT. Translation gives CASSLSGGGTEAFF.

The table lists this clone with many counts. In nucleotides, the CDR3 is TGTGCCAGCAGCTTGGGACTAGCGGCTCCTCCTCGGTTCTTC. Amino acid sequence: CASSLGLAAPPRFF. The chain carries TRBV5-6 and TRBJ2-1; 9 bases fit TRBD2. The CDR3 totals 14 residues. The V and J ends lost 0 bases and 15 bases, in that order; junction bases with no gene match: 10. CDR1 and CDR2 (germline): SGHDT, YYEEEE.

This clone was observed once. The CDR3 sequence: CASSPFGGASGGADTQYF. In DNA form, the CDR3 reads TGCGCCAGCAGCCCATTCGGGGGGGCTAGCGGGGGTGCAGATACGCAGTATTTT. This chain links TRBV5-1 with TRBJ2-3; TRBD2 agrees at 10 bases. The V and J ends lost 4 bases and 4 bases, in that order; junction bases with no gene match: 15. This CDR3 comprises 18 residues. Germline V gene data show CDR1 as SGHRS and CDR2 as YFSETQ.

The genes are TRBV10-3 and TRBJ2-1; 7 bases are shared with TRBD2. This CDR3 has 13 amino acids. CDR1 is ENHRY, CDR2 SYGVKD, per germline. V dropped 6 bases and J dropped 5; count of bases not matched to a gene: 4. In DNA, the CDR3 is TGTGCCATCAGCAGGCGGGAGAACAATGAGCAGTTCTTC. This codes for CAISRRENNEQFF.